Detailed here is one T cell receptor beta chain. Sequencing was performed with immunoSEQ multiplex PCR; in TCRdb, only in-frame clones are kept and a portion is missing. This table holds about 80,000 clones, 90% found once. The trim removed 3 bases at V and 9 bases at J, leaving 8 bases unmatched. The CDR3 runs to 14 residues. CDR1 is DFQATT and CDR2 is SNEGSKA in the germline V gene (reference sequence). This entry comes from a study of blood T cell repertoires in COVID-19. The chain is built from TRBV20-1 and TRBJ2-1; 10 nucleotides align to TRBD2. This clonotype was sampled from a woman aged 80 or older with active or convalescent COVID-19. Source material: peripheral blood. CDR3 coding DNA: TGCAGTGCTAGTAGGGCTAGCGGGAGTATTGAGCAGTTCTTC. This translates into CSASRASGSIEQFF.